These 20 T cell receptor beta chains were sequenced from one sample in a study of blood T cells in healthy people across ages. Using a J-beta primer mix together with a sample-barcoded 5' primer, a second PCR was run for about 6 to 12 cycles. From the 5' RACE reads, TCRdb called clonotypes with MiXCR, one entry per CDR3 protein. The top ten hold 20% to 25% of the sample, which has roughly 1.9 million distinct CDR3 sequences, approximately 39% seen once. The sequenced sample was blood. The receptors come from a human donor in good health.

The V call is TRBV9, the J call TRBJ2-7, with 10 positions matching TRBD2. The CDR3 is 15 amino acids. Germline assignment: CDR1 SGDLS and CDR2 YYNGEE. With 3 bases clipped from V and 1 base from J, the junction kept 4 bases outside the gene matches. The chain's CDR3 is CASSETSGYSYEQYF. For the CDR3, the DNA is TGTGCCAGCAGCGAGACTAGCGGGTATTCCTACGAGCAGTACTTC. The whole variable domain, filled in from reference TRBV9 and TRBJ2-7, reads DSGVTQTPKHLITATGQRVTLRCSPRSGDLSVYWYQQSLDQGLQFLIQYYNGEERAKGNILERFSAQQFPDLHSELNLSSLELGDSALYFCASSETSGYSYEQYFGPGTRLTVT.

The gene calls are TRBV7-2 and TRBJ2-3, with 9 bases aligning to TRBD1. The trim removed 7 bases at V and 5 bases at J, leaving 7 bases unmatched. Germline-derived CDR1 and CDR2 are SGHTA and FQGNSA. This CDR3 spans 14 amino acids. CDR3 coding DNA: TGTGCCAGCACTGGGACAGGGTGGGGAGATACGCAGTATTTT. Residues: CASTGTGWGDTQYF.

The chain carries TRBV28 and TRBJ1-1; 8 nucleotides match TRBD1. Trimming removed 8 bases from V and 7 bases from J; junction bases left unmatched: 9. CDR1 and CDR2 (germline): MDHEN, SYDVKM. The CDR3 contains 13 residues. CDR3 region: CASRQGKGLEAFF. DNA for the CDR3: TGTGCCAGCCGACAGGGGAAGGGGCTTGAAGCTTTCTTT.

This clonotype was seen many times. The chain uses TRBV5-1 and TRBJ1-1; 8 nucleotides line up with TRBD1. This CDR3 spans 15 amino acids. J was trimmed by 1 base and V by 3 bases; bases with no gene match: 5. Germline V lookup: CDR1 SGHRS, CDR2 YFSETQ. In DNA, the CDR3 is TGCGCCAGCAGCTATTCAGGGGGCCAGAACACTGAAGCTTTCTTT. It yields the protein CASSYSGGQNTEAFF.

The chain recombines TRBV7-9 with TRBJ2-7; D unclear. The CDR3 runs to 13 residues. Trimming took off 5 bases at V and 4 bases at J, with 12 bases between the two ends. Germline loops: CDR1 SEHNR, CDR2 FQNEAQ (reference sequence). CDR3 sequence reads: CASSPPLKYEQYF. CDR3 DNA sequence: TGTGCCAGCAGCCCCCCCCTTAAATACGAGCAGTACTTC.

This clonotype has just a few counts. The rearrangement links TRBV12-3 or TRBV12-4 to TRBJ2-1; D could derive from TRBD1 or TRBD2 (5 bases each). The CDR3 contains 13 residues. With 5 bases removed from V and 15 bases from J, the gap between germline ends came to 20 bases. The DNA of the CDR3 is TGTGCCAGCAGTCCCCTTGGGGGTCAAAAATTGTTCTTC. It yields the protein CASSPLGGQKLFF.

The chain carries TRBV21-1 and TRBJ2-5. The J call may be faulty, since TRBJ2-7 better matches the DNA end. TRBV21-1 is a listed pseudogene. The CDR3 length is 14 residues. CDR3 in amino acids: CASSKEVRVHEQYF. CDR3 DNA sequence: TGTGCCAGCAGCAAAGAAGTTAGGGTCCACGAGCAGTACTTC.

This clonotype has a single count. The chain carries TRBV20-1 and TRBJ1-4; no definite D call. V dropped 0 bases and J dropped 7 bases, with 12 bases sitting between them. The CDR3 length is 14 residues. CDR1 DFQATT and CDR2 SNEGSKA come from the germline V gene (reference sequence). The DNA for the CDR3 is TGCAGTGCTAGAGAGGGCGGTAGGAGTGAAAAACTGTTTTTT. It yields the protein CSAREGGRSEKLFF.

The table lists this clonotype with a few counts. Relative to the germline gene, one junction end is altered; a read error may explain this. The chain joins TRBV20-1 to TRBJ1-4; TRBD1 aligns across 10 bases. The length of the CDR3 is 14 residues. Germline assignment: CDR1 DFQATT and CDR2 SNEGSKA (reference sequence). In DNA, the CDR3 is TGCAGTGCTAGTCCAAGGGACAGGGGTGAAAGACTGTTTTTT. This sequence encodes CSASPRDRGERLFF.

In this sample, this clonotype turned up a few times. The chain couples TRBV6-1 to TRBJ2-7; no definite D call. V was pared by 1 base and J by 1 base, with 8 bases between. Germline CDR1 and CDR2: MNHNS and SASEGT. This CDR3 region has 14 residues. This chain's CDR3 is CASSEVADSYEQYF. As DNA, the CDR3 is TGTGCCAGCAGTGAAGTGGCTGATTCCTACGAGCAGTACTTC.

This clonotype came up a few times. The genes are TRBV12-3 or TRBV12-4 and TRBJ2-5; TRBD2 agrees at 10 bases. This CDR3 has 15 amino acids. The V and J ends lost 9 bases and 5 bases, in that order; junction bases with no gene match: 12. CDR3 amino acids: CASMTSGGVGETQYF. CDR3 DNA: TGTGCCAGTATGACGAGCGGGGGGGTTGGGGAGACCCAGTACTTC.

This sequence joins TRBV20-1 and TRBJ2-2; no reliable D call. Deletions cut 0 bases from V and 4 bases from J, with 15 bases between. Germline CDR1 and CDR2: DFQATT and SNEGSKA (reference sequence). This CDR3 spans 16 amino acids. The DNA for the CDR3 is TGCAGTGCTAGAGAAGATATAGGCCTAGGCACCGGGGAGCTGTTTTTT. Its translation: CSAREDIGLGTGELFF.

CDR3 residues: CASSWTLQGGTEAFF. CDR3 nucleotides: TGCGCCAGCAGCTGGACTCTACAGGGTGGCACTGAAGCTTTCTTT. The rearrangement joins TRBV5-1 to TRBJ1-1; TRBD1 might be the D (6 bases). Germline V lookup: CDR1 SGHRS, CDR2 YFSETQ. The CDR3 consists of 15 residues. V gave up 3 bases and J gave up 4 bases, with 16 bases separating them. The full variable domain, in which reference TRBV5-1 and TRBJ1-1 provide the parts outside the CDR3, is KAGVTQTPRYLIKTRGQQVTLSCSPISGHRSVSWYQQTPGQGLQFLFEYFSETQRNKGNFPGRFSGRQFSNSRSEMNVSTLELGDSALYLCASSWTLQGGTEAFFGQGTRLTVV.

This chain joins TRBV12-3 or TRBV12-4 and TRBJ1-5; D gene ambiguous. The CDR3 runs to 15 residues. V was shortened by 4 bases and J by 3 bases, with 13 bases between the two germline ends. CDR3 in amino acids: CASSSGSAPNQPQHF. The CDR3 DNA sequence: TGTGCCAGCAGTTCCGGGTCAGCCCCCAATCAGCCCCAGCATTTT.

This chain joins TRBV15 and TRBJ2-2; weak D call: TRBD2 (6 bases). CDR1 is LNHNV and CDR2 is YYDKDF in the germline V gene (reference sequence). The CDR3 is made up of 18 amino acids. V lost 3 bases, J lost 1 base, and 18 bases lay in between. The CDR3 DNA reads TGTGCCACCAGCAGGGGGGGACCGGGACTGTTGAACACCGGGGAGCTGTTTTTT. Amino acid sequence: CATSRGGPGLLNTGELFF. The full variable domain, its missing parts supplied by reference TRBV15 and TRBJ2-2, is DAMVIQNPRYQVTQFGKPVTLSCSQTLNHNVMYWYQQKSSQAPKLLFHYYDKDFNNEADTPDNFQSRRPNTSFCFLDIRSPGLGDTAMYLCATSRGGPGLLNTGELFFGEGSRLTVL.

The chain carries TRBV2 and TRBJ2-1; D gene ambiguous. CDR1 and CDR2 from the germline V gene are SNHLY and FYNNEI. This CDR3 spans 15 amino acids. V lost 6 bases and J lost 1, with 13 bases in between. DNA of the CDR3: TGTGCCAGCAGGAGGATGGTAACATCCTACAATGAGCAGTTCTTC. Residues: CASRRMVTSYNEQFF.

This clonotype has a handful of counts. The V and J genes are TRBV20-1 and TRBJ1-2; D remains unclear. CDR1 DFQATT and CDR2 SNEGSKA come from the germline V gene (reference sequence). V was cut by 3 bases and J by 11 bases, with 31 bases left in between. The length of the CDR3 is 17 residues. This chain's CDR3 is CSASLWGENRVQFGYTF. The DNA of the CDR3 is TGCAGTGCTAGTCTTTGGGGAGAGAACCGGGTCCAATTTGGGTACACCTTC.

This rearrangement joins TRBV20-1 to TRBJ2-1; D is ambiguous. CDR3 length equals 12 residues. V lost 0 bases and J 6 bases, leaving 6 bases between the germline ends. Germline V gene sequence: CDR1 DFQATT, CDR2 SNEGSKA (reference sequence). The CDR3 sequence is CSARDVINEQFF. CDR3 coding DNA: TGCAGTGCTAGAGATGTCATCAATGAGCAGTTCTTC.

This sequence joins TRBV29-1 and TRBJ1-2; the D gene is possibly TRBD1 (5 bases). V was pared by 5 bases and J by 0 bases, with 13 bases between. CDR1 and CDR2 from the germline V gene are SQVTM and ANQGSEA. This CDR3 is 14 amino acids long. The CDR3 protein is CSVSGGVSNYGYTF. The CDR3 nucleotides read TGCAGCGTTTCGGGAGGGGTGTCTAACTATGGCTACACCTTC.

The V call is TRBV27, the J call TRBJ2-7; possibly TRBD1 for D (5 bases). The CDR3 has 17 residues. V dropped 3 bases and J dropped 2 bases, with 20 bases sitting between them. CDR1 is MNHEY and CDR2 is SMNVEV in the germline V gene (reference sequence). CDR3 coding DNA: TGTGCCAGCAGTTTCCGATCGACAGATAAAGGTGCCTACGAGCAGTACTTC. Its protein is CASSFRSTDKGAYEQYF.